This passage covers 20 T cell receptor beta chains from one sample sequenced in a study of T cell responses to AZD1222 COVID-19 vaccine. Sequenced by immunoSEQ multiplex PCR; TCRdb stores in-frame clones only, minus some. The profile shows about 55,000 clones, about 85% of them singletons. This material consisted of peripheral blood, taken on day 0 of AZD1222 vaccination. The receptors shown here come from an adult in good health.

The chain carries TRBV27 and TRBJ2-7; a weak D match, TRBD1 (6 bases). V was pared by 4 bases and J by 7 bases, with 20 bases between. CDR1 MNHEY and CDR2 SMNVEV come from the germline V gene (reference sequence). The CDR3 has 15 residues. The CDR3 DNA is TGTGCCAGCAGTTCCCCGACAGGCGCTCCGGGGGAGCAGTACTTC. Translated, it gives CASSSPTGAPGEQYF.

The CDR3 reads CASSPRGGWAEAFF. CDR3 bases: TGCGCCAGCAGCCCGAGAGGGGGGTGGGCTGAAGCTTTCTTT. This sequence joins TRBV4-3 and TRBJ1-1; TRBD1 is a possible D gene (6 bases). Trimming cost V 4 bases and J 6 bases, with 15 bases left between them. Germline V lookup: CDR1 LGHNA, CDR2 YSLEER. The CDR3 is made up of 14 amino acids.

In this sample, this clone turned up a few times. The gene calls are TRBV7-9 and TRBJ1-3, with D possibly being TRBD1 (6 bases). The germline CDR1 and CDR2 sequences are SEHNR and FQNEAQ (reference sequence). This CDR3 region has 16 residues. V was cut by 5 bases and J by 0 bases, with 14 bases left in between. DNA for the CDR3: TGTGCCAGCAGCCCACAGGGTCAGGGCTCTGGAAACACCATATATTTT. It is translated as CASSPQGQGSGNTIYF.

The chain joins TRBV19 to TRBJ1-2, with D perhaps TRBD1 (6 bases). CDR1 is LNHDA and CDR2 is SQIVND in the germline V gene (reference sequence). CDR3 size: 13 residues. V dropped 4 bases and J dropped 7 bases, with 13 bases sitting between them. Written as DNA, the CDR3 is TGTGCCAGTAGTACCCGGACAGATCGTGGCTACACCTTC. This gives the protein CASSTRTDRGYTF. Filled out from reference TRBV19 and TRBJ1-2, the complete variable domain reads DGGITQSPKYLFRKEGQNVTLSCEQNLNHDAMYWYRQDPGQGLRLIYYSQIVNDFQKGDIAEGYSVSREKKESFPLTVTSAQKNPTAFYLCASSTRTDRGYTFGSGTRLTVV.

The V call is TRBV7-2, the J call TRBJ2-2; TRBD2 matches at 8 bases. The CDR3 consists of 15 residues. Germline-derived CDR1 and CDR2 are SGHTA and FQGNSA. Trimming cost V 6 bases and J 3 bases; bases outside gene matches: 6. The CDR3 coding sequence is TGTGCCAGCAGGTTTCGGGGGGGGCACACCGGGGAGCTGTTTTTT. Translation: CASRFRGGHTGELFF.

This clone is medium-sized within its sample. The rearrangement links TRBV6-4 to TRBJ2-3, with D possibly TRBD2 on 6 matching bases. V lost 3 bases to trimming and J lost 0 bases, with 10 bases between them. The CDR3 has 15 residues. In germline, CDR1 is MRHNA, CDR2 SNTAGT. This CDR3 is CASSDAAGSTDTQYF. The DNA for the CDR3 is TGTGCCAGCAGTGATGCGGCGGGGAGCACAGATACGCAGTATTTT.

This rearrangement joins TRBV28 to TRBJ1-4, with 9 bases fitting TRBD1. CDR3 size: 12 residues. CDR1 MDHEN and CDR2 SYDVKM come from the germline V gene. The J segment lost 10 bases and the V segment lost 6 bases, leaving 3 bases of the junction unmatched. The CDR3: CASRQGAGKLFF. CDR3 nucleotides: TGTGCCAGCAGACAGGGGGCGGGAAAACTGTTTTTT.

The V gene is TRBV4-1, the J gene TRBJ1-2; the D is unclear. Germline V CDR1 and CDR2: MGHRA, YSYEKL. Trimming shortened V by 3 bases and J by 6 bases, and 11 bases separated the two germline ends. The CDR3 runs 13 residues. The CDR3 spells CASSQNSENGYTF. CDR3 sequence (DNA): TGCGCCAGCAGCCAGAATTCCGAAAATGGCTACACCTTC.

The CDR3 DNA reads as TGTGCCAGCAGCGAGGGATCTGGAAACACCATATATTTT. This translates into CASSEGSGNTIYF. The chain employs TRBV6-5 and TRBJ1-3; D is unresolved. Germline CDR1 is MNHEY and CDR2 is SVGAGI. The V gene lost 6 bases and the J gene lost 1 base, with 7 bases spanning the gap. The CDR3 is 13 residues long.

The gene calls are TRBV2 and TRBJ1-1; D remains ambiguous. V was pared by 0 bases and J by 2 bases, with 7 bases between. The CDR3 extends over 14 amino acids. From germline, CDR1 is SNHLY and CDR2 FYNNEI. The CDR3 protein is CASSEALPNTEAFF. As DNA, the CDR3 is TGTGCCAGCAGTGAAGCGCTTCCCAACACTGAAGCTTTCTTT.

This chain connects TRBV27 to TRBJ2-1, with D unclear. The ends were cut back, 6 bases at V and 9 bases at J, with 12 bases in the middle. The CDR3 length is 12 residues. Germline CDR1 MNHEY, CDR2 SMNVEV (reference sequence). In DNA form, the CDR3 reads TGTGCCAGCAGCCTCGGAGCCAGTGAGCAGTTCTTC. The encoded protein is CASSLGASEQFF.

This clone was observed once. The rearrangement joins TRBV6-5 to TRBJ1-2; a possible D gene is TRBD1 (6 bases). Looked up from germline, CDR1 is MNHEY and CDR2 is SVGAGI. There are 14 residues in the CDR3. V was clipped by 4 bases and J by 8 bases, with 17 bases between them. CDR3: CASSSQGGGEGYTF. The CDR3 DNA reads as TGTGCCAGCAGTTCCCAGGGAGGGGGAGAAGGCTACACCTTC.

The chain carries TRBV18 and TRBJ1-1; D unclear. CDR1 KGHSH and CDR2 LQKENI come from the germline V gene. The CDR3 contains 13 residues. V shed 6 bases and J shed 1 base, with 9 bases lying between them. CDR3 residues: CASSPDGNTEAFF. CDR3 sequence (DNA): TGTGCCAGCTCCCCCGACGGGAACACTGAAGCTTTCTTT.

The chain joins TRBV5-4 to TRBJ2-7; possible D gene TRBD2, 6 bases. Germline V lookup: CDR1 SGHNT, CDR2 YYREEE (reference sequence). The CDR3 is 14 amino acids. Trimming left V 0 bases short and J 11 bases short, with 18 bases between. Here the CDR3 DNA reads TGTGCCAGCAGCTTGGCCTCGGGAGCAACCGCCGAGTACTTC. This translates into CASSLASGATAEYF.

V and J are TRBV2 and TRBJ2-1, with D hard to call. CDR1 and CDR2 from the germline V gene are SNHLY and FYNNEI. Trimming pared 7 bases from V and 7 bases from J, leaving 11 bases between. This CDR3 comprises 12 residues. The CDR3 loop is CASMGFSNEQFF. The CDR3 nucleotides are TGTGCCAGCATGGGCTTTAGTAATGAGCAGTTCTTC.

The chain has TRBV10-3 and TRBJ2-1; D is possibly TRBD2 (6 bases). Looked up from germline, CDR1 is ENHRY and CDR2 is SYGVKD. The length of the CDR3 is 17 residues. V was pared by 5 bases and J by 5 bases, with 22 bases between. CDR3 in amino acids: CAISPTPRLVDHNEQFF. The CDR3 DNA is TGTGCCATCAGTCCTACACCCAGACTAGTGGATCACAATGAGCAGTTCTTC.

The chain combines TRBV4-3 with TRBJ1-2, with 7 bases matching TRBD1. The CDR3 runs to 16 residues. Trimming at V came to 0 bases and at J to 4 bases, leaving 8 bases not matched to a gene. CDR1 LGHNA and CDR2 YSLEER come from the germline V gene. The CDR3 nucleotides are TGCGCCAGCAGCCAAGATCCCACAGGGGTTGGCTATGGCTACACCTTC. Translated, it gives CASSQDPTGVGYGYTF.

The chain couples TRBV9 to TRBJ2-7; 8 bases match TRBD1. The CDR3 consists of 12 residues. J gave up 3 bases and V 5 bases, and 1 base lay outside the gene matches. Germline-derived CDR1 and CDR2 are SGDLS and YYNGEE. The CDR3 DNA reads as TGTGCCAGCAGTGGACAGGGCTACGAGCAGTACTTC. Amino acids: CASSGQGYEQYF.

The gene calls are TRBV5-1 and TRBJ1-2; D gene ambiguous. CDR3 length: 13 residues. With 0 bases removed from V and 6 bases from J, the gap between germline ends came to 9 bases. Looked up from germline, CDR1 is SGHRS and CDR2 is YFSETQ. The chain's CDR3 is CASSLAPLDGYTF. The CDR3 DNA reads TGCGCCAGCAGCTTGGCACCACTAGATGGCTACACCTTC.

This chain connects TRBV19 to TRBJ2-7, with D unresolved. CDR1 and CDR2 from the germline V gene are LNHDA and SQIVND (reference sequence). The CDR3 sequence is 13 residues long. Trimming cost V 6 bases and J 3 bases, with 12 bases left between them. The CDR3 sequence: CASSPRQRYEQYF. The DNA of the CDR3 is TGTGCCAGTAGCCCCAGGCAGCGCTACGAGCAGTACTTC.